This TCR beta chain originates from a study of T-cell reconstitution after alpha-beta-depleted transplantation in children. This clonotype occurred many times. CDR1 is MDHEN and CDR2 is SYDVKM in the germline V gene. The CDR3 is made up of 13 amino acids. Deletions cut 5 bases from V and 9 bases from J, with 14 bases between. Molecular barcoding with unique molecular identifiers was used for the TCRbeta library. TCRdb reprocessed the PCR reads with MiXCR, giving one entry per CDR3 protein. This table holds some 70,000 distinct CDR3 sequences, 7% to 8% found once. The material was PBMCs from the stem cell graft donor, obtained from the stem cell graft. The receptor's source is a human donor who donated a stem cell graft to a child with acute lymphoblastic leukemia. This chain connects TRBV28 to TRBJ2-4; D might be TRBD1 (6 bases). CDR3 nucleotide sequence: TGTGCCAGCAGTCTAGGGGGTCGAGGCATTCAGTACTTC. Translated, it gives CASSLGGRGIQYF.